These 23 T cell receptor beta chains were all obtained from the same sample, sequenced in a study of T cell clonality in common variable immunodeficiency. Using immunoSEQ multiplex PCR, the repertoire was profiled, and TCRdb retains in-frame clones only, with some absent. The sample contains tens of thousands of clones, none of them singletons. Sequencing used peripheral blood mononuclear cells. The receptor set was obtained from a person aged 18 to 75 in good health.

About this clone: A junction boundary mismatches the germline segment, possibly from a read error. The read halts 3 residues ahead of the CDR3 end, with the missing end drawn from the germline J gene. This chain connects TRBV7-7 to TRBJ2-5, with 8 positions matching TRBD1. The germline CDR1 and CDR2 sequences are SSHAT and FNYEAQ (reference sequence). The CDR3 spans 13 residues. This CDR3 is CASSPGQVETQYF. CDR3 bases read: TGTGCTAGCAGCCCGGGACAGGTAGAGACC.

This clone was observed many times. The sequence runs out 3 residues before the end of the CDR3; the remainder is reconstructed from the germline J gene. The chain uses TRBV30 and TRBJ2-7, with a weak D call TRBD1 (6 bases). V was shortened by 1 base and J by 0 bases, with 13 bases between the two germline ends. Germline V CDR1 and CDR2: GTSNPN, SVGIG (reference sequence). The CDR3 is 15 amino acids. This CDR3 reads CAWSGRTDSSYEQYF. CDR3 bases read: TGTGCCTGGAGTGGGCGGACGGACAGCTCCTACGAG.

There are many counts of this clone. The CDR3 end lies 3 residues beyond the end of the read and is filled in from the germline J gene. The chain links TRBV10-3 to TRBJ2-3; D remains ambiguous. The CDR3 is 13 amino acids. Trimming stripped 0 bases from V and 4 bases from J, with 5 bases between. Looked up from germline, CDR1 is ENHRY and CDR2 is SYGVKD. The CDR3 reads CAISESGSDTQYF. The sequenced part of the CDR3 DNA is TGTGCCATCAGTGAGTCAGGCTCAGATACG.

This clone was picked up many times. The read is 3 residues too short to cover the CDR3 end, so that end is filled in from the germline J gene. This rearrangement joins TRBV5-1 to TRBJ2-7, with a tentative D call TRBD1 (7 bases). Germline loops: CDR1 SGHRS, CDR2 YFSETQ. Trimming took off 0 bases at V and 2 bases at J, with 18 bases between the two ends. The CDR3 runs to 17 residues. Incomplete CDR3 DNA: TGCGCCAGCAGCTTGGAACTACGGGGGACAGCGGCCTACGAG. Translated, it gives CASSLELRGTAAYE. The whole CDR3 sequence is CASSLELRGTAAYEQYF.

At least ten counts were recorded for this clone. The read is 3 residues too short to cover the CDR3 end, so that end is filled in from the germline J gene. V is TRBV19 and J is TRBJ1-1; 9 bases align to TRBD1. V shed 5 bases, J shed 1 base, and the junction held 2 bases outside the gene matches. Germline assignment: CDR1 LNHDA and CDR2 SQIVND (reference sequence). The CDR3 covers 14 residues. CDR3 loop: CASSVQGANTEAFF. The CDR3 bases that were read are TGTGCCAGTAGTGTACAGGGGGCGAACACTGAA.

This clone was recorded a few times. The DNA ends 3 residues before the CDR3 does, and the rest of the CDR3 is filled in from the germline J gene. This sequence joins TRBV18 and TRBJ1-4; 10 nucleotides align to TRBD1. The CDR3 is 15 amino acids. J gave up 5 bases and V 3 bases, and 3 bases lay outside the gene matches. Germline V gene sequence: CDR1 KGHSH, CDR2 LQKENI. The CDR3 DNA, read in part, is TGTGCCAGCTCACCGGAGACAGGGGGCAATGAAAAA. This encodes CASSPETGGNEK. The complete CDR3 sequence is CASSPETGGNEKLFF.

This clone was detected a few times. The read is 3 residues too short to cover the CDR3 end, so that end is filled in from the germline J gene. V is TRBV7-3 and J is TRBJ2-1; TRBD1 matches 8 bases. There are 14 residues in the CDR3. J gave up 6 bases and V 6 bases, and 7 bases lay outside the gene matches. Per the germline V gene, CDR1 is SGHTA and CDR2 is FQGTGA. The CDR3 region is CASSNTGGINEQFF. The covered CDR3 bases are TGTGCCAGCAGTAATACAGGGGGTATCAATGAG.

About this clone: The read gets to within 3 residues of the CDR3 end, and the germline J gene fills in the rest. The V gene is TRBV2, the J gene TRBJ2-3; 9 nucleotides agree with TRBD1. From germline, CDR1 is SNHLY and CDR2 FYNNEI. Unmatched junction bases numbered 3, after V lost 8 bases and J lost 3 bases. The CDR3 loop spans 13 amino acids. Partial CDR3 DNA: TGTGCCAGCCGGACAGGGGAAACAGATACG. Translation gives CASRTGETDT. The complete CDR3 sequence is CASRTGETDTQYF.

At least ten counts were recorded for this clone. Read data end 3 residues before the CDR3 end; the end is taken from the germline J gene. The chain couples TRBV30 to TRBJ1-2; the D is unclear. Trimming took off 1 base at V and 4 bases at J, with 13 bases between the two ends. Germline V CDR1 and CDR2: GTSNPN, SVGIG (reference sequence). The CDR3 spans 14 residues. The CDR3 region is CAWSDRGFRYGYTF. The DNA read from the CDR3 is TGTGCCTGGAGTGACCGGGGTTTCCGCTATGGC.

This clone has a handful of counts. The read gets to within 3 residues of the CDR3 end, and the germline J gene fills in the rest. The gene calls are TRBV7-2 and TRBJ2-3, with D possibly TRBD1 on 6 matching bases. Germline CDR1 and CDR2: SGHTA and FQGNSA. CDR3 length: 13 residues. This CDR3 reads CASSSRQDQPQYF. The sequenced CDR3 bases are TGTGCCAGCAGCTCAAGACAGGACCAGCCG.

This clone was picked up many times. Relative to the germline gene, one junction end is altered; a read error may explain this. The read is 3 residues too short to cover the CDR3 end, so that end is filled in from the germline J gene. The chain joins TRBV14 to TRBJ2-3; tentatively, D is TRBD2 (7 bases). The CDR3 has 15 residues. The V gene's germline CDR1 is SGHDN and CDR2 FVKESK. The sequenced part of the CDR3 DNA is TGTGCCAGCAGCGGGGGGGCCCGAAGCACCGATACG. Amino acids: CASSGGARSTDT. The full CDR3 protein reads CASSGGARSTDTQYF. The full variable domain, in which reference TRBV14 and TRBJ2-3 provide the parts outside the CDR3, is EAGVTQFPSHSVIEKGQTVTLRCDPISGHDNLYWYRRVMGKEIKFLLHFVKESKQDESGMPNNRFLAERTGGTYSTLKVQPAELEDSGVYFCASSGGARSTDTQYFGPGTRLTVL.

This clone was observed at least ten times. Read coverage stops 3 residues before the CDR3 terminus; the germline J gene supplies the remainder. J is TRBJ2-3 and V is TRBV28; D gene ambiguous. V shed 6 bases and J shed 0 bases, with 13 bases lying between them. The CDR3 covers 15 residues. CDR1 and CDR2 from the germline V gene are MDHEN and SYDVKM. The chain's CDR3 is CASSPGWLSTDTQYF. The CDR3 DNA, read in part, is TGTGCCAGCAGCCCCGGGTGGCTTAGCACAGATACG.

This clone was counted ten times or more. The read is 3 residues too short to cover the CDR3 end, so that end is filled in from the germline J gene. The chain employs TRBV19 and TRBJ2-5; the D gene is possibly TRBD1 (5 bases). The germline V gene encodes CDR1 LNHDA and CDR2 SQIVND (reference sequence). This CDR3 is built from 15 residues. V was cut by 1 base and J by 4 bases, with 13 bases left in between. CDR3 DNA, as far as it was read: TGTGCCAGTAGTATAGGTCCGCCAACAGGAGAGACC. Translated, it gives CASSIGPPTGET. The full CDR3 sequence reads CASSIGPPTGETQYF.

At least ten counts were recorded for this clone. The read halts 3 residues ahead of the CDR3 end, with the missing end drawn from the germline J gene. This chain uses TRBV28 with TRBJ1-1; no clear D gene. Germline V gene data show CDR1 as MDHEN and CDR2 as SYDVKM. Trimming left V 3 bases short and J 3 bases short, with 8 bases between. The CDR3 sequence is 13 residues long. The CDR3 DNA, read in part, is TGTGCCAGCAGTTTGTCAGTACACACTGAA. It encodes CASSLSVHTE. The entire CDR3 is CASSLSVHTEAFF.

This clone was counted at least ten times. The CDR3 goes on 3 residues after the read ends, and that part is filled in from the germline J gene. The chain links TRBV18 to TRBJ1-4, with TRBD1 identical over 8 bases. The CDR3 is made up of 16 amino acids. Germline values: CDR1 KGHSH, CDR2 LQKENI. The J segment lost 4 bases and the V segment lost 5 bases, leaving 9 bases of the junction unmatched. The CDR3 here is CASSSQGAEINEKLFF. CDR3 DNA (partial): TGTGCCAGCTCATCGCAGGGGGCCGAAATTAATGAAAAA.

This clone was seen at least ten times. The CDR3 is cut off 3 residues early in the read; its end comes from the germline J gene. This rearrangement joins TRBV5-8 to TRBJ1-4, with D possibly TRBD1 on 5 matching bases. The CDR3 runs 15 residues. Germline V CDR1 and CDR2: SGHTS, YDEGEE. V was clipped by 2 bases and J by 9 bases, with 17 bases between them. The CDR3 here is CASSLQTGLVKKLFF. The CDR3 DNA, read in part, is TGTGCCAGCAGCTTACAAACAGGACTAGTGAAAAAA.

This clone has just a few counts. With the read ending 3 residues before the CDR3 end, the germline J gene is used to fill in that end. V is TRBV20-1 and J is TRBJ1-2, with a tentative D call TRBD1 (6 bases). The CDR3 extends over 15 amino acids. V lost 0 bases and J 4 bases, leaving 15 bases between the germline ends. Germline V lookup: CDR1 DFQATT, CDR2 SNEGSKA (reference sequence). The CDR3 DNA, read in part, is TGCAGTGCTAGAGATGCTCCAGGGGTTCGCTATGGC. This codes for CSARDAPGVRYG. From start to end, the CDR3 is CSARDAPGVRYGYTF.

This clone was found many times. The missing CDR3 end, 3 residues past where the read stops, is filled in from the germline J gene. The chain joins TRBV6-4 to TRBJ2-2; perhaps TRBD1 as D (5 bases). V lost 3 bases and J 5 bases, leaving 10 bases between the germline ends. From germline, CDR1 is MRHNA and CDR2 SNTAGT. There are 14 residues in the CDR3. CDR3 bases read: TGTGCCAGCAGTGAATCGACAGATACCGGGGAG. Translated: CASSESTDTGE. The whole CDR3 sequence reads CASSESTDTGELFF.

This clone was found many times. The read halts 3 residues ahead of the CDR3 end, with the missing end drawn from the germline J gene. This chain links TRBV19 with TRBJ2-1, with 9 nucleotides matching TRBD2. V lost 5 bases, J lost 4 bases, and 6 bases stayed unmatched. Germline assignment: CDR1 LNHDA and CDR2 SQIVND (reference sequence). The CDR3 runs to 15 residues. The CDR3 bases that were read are TGTGCCAGTAGTGCCGGACTAGCGAAGTACAATGAG. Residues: CASSAGLAKYNE. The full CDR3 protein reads CASSAGLAKYNEQFF. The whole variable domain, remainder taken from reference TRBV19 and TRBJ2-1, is DGGITQSPKYLFRKEGQNVTLSCEQNLNHDAMYWYRQDPGQGLRLIYYSQIVNDFQKGDIAEGYSVSREKKESFPLTVTSAQKNPTAFYLCASSAGLAKYNEQFFGPGTRLTVL.

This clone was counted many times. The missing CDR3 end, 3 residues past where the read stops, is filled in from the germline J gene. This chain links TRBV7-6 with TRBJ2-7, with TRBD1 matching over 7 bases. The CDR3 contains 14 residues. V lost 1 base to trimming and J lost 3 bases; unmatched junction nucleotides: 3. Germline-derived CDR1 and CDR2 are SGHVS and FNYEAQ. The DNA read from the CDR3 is TGTGCCAGCAGCTTAGGGACAGGTTTCTACGAG. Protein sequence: CASSLGTGFYE. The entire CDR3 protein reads CASSLGTGFYEQYF.

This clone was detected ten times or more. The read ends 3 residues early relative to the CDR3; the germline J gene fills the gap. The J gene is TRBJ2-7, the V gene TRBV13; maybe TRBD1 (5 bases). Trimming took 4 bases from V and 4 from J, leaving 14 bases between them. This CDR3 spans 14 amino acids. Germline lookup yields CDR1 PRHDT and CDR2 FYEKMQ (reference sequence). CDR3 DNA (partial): TGTGCCAGCAGCTCGAACAGGATATCGTACGAG. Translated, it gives CASSSNRISYE. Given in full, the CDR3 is CASSSNRISYEQYF.

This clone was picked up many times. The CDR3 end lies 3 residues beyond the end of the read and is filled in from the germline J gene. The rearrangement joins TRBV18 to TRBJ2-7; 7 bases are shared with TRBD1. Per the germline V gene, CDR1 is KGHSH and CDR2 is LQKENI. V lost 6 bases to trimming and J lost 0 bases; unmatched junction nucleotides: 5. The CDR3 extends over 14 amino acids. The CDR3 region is CASSQGQNSYEQYF. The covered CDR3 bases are TGTGCCAGCTCCCAGGGACAGAACTCCTACGAG.

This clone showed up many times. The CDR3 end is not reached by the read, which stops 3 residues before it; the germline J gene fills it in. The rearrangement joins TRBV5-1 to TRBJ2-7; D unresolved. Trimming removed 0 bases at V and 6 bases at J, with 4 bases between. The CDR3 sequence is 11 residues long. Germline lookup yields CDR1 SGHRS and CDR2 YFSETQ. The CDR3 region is CASSLGGEQYF. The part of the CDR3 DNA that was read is TGCGCCAGCAGCTTGGGCGGCGAG.